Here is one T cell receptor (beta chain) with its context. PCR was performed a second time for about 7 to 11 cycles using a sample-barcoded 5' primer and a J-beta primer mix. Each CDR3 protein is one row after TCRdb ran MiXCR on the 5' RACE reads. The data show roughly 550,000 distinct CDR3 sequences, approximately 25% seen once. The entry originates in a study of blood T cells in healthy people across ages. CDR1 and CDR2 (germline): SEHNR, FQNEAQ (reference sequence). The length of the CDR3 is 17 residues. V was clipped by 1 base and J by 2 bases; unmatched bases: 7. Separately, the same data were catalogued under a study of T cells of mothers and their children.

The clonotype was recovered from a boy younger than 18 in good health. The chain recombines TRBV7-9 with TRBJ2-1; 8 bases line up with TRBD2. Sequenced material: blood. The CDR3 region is CASSLVSSGNAYNEQFF. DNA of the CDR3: TGTGCCAGCAGCTTAGTGAGTAGCGGGAATGCCTACAATGAGCAGTTCTTC.